This T cell receptor (beta chain) was profiled in a study of T cells in Graves' hyperthyroidism and ophthalmopathy. Study conclusions and caveats: Stable hyperthyroidism was told apart from ophthalmopathy by a model built on 13 V-J features. Peripheral blood also featured most of the thyroid clonotypes expanded above 0.001.

This clonotype was recorded at least ten times. Its target is not known. The study excluded patients with uncontrolled infection, other autoimmune disease, pregnancy or lactation. PBMCs were derived from 10 ml fresh peripheral blood. V shed 4 bases, J shed 0 bases, and the junction held 6 bases outside the gene matches. Per germline, CDR1 SGHKS and CDR2 YYEKEE (reference sequence). The CDR3 consists of 15 residues. RNA transcripts served as the template for amplifying TCR beta CDR3 regions. HTBI primers drove first-round RT-PCR of the TCR CDR3. One entry per CDR3 protein results from TCRdb running MiXCR on the multiplex PCR reads. The table shows 250,000 to 300,000 distinct CDR3 sequences, with 13% to 15% occurring only once.

The sample was blood. The J gene is TRBJ1-1, the V gene TRBV5-5; 7 nucleotides agree with TRBD1. The source is a woman between 40 and 55 years old with Graves' hyperthyroidism that later progressed to Graves' ophthalmopathy. CDR3 nucleotide sequence: TGTGCCAGCAGCAAAACCGGGACAGTGAACACTGAAGCTTTCTTT. Its translation: CASSKTGTVNTEAFF.